Presented here are 21 T cell receptor beta chains from one specimen sequenced in a study of regulatory T cells in long-lasting Graves disease. The time point denotes: newly diagnosed GD, antithyroid drugs for less than 3 months. PBMCs provided the RNA from which the TCR library was made. Sequencing libraries for TCR beta were prepared with iRepertoire HTBI primers and Arm-PCR of CDR3 regions. TCRdb processed the multiplex PCR reads anew with MiXCR; each CDR3 protein has one entry. The sample holds 200,000 to 300,000 distinct CDR3 sequences, just over 20% seen once. Sequenced here: peripheral blood mononuclear cells (PBMCs), sampled at new diagnosis, from a patient treated with antithyroid drugs. These receptors originate from a female donor with Graves disease.

This clonotype was seen many times. CDR3 bases: TGTGTTTCCGAGCCTGGGGAGGGACAGGGGGCGCATAGTCAGCCCCAGCATTTT. It is translated as CVSEPGEGQGAHSQPQHF. The chain links TRBV19 to TRBJ1-5; TRBD1 matches at 12 bases. The CDR3 has 18 amino acids. Germline values: CDR1 LNHDA, CDR2 SQIVND (reference sequence).

This clonotype was detected ten times or more. This sequence joins TRBV3-1 and TRBJ2-1, with TRBD2 identical over 8 bases. The CDR3 contains 16 residues. Germline V gene sequence: CDR1 LGHDT, CDR2 YNNKEL (reference sequence). The V segment lost 5 bases and the J segment 7 bases; nucleotides outside the gene matches: 13. The chain's CDR3 is CASSSPGLGQGNEQFF. CDR3 bases: TGTGCCAGCAGCTCCCCGGGACTAGGCCAGGGGAATGAGCAGTTCTTC.

This clonotype was recorded at least ten times. The chain has TRBV18 and TRBJ2-5; perhaps TRBD2 as D (5 bases). The CDR3 spans 14 residues. V was shortened by 6 bases and J by 4 bases, with 15 bases between the two germline ends. Germline CDR1 and CDR2: KGHSH and LQKENI. The CDR3 loop is CASSLMEVRETQYF. As DNA, the CDR3 is TGTGCCAGCTCCCTCATGGAGGTGCGAGAGACCCAGTACTTC.

This clonotype came up many times. This chain joins TRBV6-1 and TRBJ1-6, with TRBD1 as a possible D gene (5 bases). V lost 8 bases to trimming and J lost 8 bases, with 22 bases between them. Looked up from germline, CDR1 is MNHNS and CDR2 is SASEGT. The CDR3 consists of 16 residues. CDR3 sequence: CASGRGVLAMDSPLHF. The CDR3 DNA follows: TGTGCCAGCGGAAGGGGTGTATTGGCAATGGATTCACCCCTCCACTTT.

In this sample, this clonotype turned up many times. The chain employs TRBV15 and TRBJ1-1; D is unclear. The germline V and J ends were trimmed by 0 bases and 2 bases, with 10 bases remaining between them. Germline V gives CDR1 LNHNV, CDR2 YYDKDF (reference sequence). The CDR3 loop spans 15 amino acids. This chain's CDR3 is CATSRDFFGNTEAFF. CDR3 DNA sequence: TGTGCCACCAGCAGAGATTTTTTTGGAAACACTGAAGCTTTCTTT.

The chain is built from TRBV6-2 or TRBV6-3 and TRBJ2-3; 9 bases map to TRBD1. CDR1 and CDR2 from the germline V gene are MNHEY and SVGEGT. The CDR3 spans 14 residues. The J segment lost 6 bases and the V segment lost 6 bases, leaving 7 bases of the junction unmatched. CDR3: CASSKGQGFDTQYF. The CDR3 region has the DNA TGTGCCAGCAGCAAGGGACAGGGCTTTGATACGCAGTATTTT.

This clonotype was recorded at least ten times. The chain is built from TRBV28 and TRBJ2-7; maybe TRBD2 (6 bases). Looked up from germline, CDR1 is MDHEN and CDR2 is SYDVKM. Trimming shortened V by 5 bases and J by 1 base, and 18 bases separated the two germline ends. The length of the CDR3 is 16 residues. This CDR3 reads CASSPPGGGLSYEQYF. The CDR3 region has the DNA TGTGCCAGCAGTCCCCCCGGTGGGGGGTTGTCCTACGAGCAGTACTTC. Combining the CDR3 with reference TRBV28 and TRBJ2-7 gives the whole variable domain DVKVTQSSRYLVKRTGEKVFLECVQDMDHENMFWYRQDPGLGLRLIYFSYDVKMKEKGDIPEGYSVSREKKERFSLILESASTNQTSMYLCASSPPGGGLSYEQYFGPGTRLTVT.

This clonotype was detected many times. The V and J genes are TRBV7-9 and TRBJ2-2, with D unclear. The CDR3 sequence is 16 residues long. Germline V gene sequence: CDR1 SEHNR, CDR2 FQNEAQ (reference sequence). V was cut by 7 bases and J by 0 bases, with 15 bases left in between. This CDR3 reads CASTLGLTANTGELFF. The DNA of the CDR3 is TGTGCCAGCACCCTTGGGCTCACCGCGAACACCGGGGAGCTGTTTTTT.

The V and J genes are TRBV15 and TRBJ1-3; 8 nucleotides match TRBD1. The CDR3 covers 13 residues. Trimming removed 8 bases from V and 2 bases from J; junction bases left unmatched: 2. The germline V gene encodes CDR1 LNHNV and CDR2 YYDKDF (reference sequence). The CDR3 bases are TGTGCCACCCGACAGGGGACTGGAAACACCATATATTTT. Its translation is CATRQGTGNTIYF.

This clonotype was recorded many times. The rearrangement joins TRBV11-2 to TRBJ1-6; weak D call: TRBD1 (6 bases). This CDR3 region has 15 residues. V was trimmed by 5 bases and J by 11 bases, leaving 19 bases between them. CDR1 and CDR2 from the germline V gene are SGHAT and FQNNGV. CDR3 protein: CASSLQQGVVAPLHF. CDR3 DNA: TGTGCCAGCAGCCTTCAACAGGGAGTCGTGGCACCCCTCCACTTT. The full variable domain, completed using reference TRBV11-2 and TRBJ1-6, is EAGVAQSPRYKIIEKRQSVAFWCNPISGHATLYWYQQILGQGPKLLIQFQNNGVVDDSQLPKDRFSAERLKGVDSTLKIQPAKLEDSAVYLCASSLQQGVVAPLHFGNGTRLTVT.

This clonotype has a handful of counts. The genes are TRBV4-1 and TRBJ2-7; 10 positions match TRBD1. V lost 2 bases, J lost 4 bases, and 5 bases stayed unmatched. This CDR3 region has 15 residues. Germline CDR1 reads MGHRA; CDR2 reads YSYEKL. The CDR3 loop reads CASSQSQGQGYEQYF. CDR3 nucleotides: TGCGCCAGCAGCCAATCCCAGGGACAGGGGTACGAGCAGTACTTC.

This clonotype was counted many times. The J gene is TRBJ2-1, the V gene TRBV7-2, with 7 bases that match TRBD2. Germline trimming cut 2 bases from V and 3 bases from J; bases unmatched to any gene: 4. CDR3 size: 15 residues. Germline V lookup: CDR1 SGHTA, CDR2 FQGNSA. Here the CDR3 reads CASSLSSGNYNEQFF. As DNA, the CDR3 is TGTGCCAGCAGCTTAAGCAGCGGGAACTACAATGAGCAGTTCTTC.

In this sample, this clonotype turned up many times. This chain uses TRBV5-1 with TRBJ2-6; D not resolved. The CDR3 length is 16 residues. Trimming pared 0 bases from V and 4 bases from J, leaving 11 bases between. Germline V CDR1 and CDR2: SGHRS, YFSETQ. The CDR3 here is CASSLDSQLGANVLTF. The CDR3 DNA reads as TGCGCCAGCAGCTTGGATAGCCAGTTAGGGGCCAACGTCCTGACTTTC.

About this clonotype: One end of the junction does not line up with germline, which may come from a read error. The V and J genes are TRBV4-3 and TRBJ2-4, with 9 bases matching TRBD1. CDR1 and CDR2 from the germline V gene are LGHNA and YSLEER. The CDR3 is 21 residues long. The CDR3 sequence is CASGQEVDRGREVIGKNIQYF. Here the CDR3 DNA reads TGCGCCAGCGGCCAAGAAGTGGACAGGGGAAGAGAGGTGATAGGCAAAAACATTCAGTACTTC.

The CDR3: CASSSEWDGLAGETQYF. For the CDR3, the DNA is TGTGCCAGCAGCTCAGAGTGGGACGGACTAGCGGGAGAGACCCAGTACTTC. This chain connects TRBV7-9 to TRBJ2-5; 11 positions agree with TRBD2. Trimming cost V 4 bases and J 4 bases; bases outside gene matches: 11. The germline gives CDR1 SEHNR, CDR2 FQNEAQ (reference sequence). The CDR3 covers 17 residues.

Comments on this clonotype: This probably arose from a read error, given a far larger clone one base away. The genes are TRBV2 and TRBJ2-5, with D tentatively TRBD2 (5 bases). The CDR3 is made up of 13 amino acids. Germline values: CDR1 SNHLY, CDR2 FYNNEI. The CDR3 nucleotides read TGTGCCAGCAGTGTTGGTGGGAGTGGTGAGCGGTTCTTC. Protein product: CASSVGGSGERFF.

The table lists this clonotype with many counts. The J gene is TRBJ1-1, the V gene TRBV28; D unclear. V was shortened by 2 bases and J by 0 bases, with 16 bases between the two germline ends. The germline V gene encodes CDR1 MDHEN and CDR2 SYDVKM. This CDR3 is built from 17 residues. As DNA, the CDR3 is TGTGCCAGCAGTTTAGAAGAGGCGTTACTGGTGAACACTGAAGCTTTCTTT. It specifies CASSLEEALLVNTEAFF.

This clonotype was seen ten or more times. V gene TRBV6-5 combines with J gene TRBJ2-2; 13 bases agree with TRBD2. The CDR3 totals 16 residues. Germline values: CDR1 MNHEY, CDR2 SVGAGI. Trimming at V came to 2 bases and at J to 6 bases, leaving 3 bases not matched to a gene. CDR3 DNA sequence: TGTGCCAGCAGTTACCAACTAGCGGGAGGGGCCGGGGAGCTGTTTTTT. Its protein product is CASSYQLAGGAGELFF.

This clonotype occurred once. A much larger clone sits a single nucleotide away, making a read error possible. J is TRBJ2-5 and V is TRBV20-1; 10 bases fit TRBD1. The DNA end is a closer match to TRBJ2-1, so the J assignment may be wrong. The CDR3 has 15 amino acids. From germline, CDR1 is DFQATT and CDR2 SNEGSKA (reference sequence). The CDR3 nucleotides are TGCAGTGCTACCTCCCCCAGACAGGGGGCTAATGATCAGTTCTTC. It translates to CSATSPRQGANDQFF.

In this sample, this clonotype turned up many times. The genes are TRBV20-1 and TRBJ2-2; the match to TRBD2 covers 7 bases. J was trimmed by 7 bases and V by 3 bases; bases with no gene match: 11. Germline CDR1 DFQATT, CDR2 SNEGSKA (reference sequence). This CDR3 is built from 15 residues. CDR3 nucleotides: TGCAGTGCTAGTCCTGGCGGGAGCGTGGGCGGGGAGCTGTTTTTT. It yields the protein CSASPGGSVGGELFF.

This clonotype was observed a few times. The chain employs TRBV10-3 and TRBJ2-5; D remains ambiguous. The CDR3 has 14 amino acids. The germline V and J ends were trimmed by 6 bases and 4 bases, with 15 bases remaining between them. CDR1 ENHRY and CDR2 SYGVKD come from the germline V gene. CDR3 sequence reads: CAIRSASLGETQYF. The CDR3 nucleotides are TGTGCCATCAGGTCGGCGAGCCTCGGAGAGACCCAGTACTTC.